This TCR beta chain was identified in a study of blood T cell repertoires in COVID-19. Study at large: The analysed material was cDNA or gDNA that came from T cells, B-cell-depleted T cells, or PBMCs.

V was pared by 0 bases and J by 3 bases, with 1 base of the junction left unmatched. Germline CDR1 SGHAT, CDR2 FQNNGV. The CDR3 is 14 amino acids. TCRdb's copy holds only in-frame clones and misses some; the assay was immunoSEQ multiplex PCR. The data contain tens of thousands of clones, approximately 78% of them singletons. This clone was counted once. The sequence was collected from a human donor in a cohort sampled during active COVID-19. The specimen was peripheral blood. The rearrangement joins TRBV11-2 to TRBJ2-7, with 8 bases fitting TRBD2. The CDR3 DNA reads TGTGCCAGCAGCTTAGAGCGGGGGGTCTACGAGCAGTACTTC. It translates to CASSLERGVYEQYF.